This TCR beta chain was sequenced for a study of long-term antiretroviral therapy in people with HIV. Study details: The oldest samples precede the 2015 immediate-ART recommendation by about a decade. Overall study results and limits: Relative to control repertoires, HIV repertoires exhibited narrower CDR3 length ranges.

Sequencing relied on immunoSEQ assay v3.0, run at survey level. Data came from immunoSEQ multiplex PCR; TCRdb stores just in-frame clones and leaves some out. The data show 35,000 to 40,000 clones, with 75% to 85% seen just once and 13% held by the top ten. Per donor, at least one pre-ART and at least two post-ART PBMC samples were obtained. Every one of the participants with HIV received treatment in the United States. Notes on this clone: Its cognate antigen is unknown.

The origin of this receptor is a man between 18 and 29 years old with HIV. Sample: unsorted PBMCs, taken 0.3 years after starting antiretroviral therapy.

The CDR3 region is CASSVGREGGYTF. In DNA form, the CDR3 reads TGTGCCAGCAGTGTCGGCAGGGAGGGGGGCTACACCTTC. This chain links TRBV2 with TRBJ1-2; a possible D gene is TRBD1 (5 bases). This CDR3 spans 13 amino acids. With 4 bases removed from V and 8 bases from J, the gap between germline ends came to 14 bases. The germline gives CDR1 SNHLY, CDR2 FYNNEI. The whole variable domain, remainder taken from reference TRBV2 and TRBJ1-2, is EPEVTQTPSHQVTQMGQEVILRCVPISNHLYFYWYRQILGQKVEFLVSFYNNEISEKSEIFDDQFSVERPDGSNFTLKIRSTKLEDSAMYFCASSVGREGGYTFGSGTRLTVV.